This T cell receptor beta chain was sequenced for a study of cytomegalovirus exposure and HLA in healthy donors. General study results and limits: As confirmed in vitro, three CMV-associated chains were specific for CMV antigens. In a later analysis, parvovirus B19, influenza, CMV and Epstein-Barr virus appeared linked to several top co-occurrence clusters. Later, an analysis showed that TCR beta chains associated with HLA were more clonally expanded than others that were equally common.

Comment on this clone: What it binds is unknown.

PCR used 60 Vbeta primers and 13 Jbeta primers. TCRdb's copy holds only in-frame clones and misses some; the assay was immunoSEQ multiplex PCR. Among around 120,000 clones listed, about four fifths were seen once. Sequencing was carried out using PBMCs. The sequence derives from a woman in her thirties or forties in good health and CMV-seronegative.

DNA for the CDR3: TGCAGCGTTGAAGATCTTGGGGGGTATACGCAGTATTTT. Translating gives CSVEDLGGYTQYF. The rearrangement joins TRBV29-1 to TRBJ2-3; D may be TRBD2 (6 bases). From germline, CDR1 is SQVTM and CDR2 ANQGSEA. V lost 0 bases and J 7 bases, leaving 11 bases between the germline ends. The CDR3 covers 13 residues.